The 26 T cell receptor beta chains given below trace back to one sample, sequenced in a study of blood T cell repertoires in COVID-19. This table comes from immunoSEQ multiplex PCR, and its TCRdb copy is limited to in-frame clones, with some not included. The sample holds 100,000 to 150,000 clones, roughly 91% seen once. Sequencing used peripheral blood. Source of these receptors: a man aged 45-65 years with active or convalescent COVID-19.

CDR3 coding DNA: TGTGCCAGCAGCCAAGGACTAGCGGCCGAGCAGTACTTC. It codes for CASSQGLAAEQYF. The J gene is TRBJ2-7, the V gene TRBV4-2; 9 bases fit TRBD2. This CDR3 contains 13 residues. The J segment lost 6 bases and the V segment lost 1 base, leaving 1 base of the junction unmatched. CDR1 is LGHNA, CDR2 YNFKEQ, per germline.

The chain combines TRBV9 with TRBJ2-7; 12 bases fit TRBD2. CDR3 length: 15 residues. V gave up 3 bases and J gave up 2 bases; unmatched junction bases: 3. CDR1 is SGDLS, CDR2 YYNGEE, per germline. The CDR3, as DNA: TGTGCCAGCAGCGCTAGCGGGGGGGAAACCTACGAGCAGTACTTC. Protein product: CASSASGGETYEQYF.

The V gene is TRBV7-6, the J gene TRBJ2-1; D is perhaps TRBD2 (5 bases). The germline CDR1 and CDR2 sequences are SGHVS and FNYEAQ. The germline V and J ends were trimmed by 5 bases and 5 bases, with 13 bases remaining between them. This CDR3 is 14 amino acids long. The CDR3 bases are TGTGCCAGCAGCGACTGGAGCGGCGACAATGAGCAGTTCTTC. It specifies CASSDWSGDNEQFF.

This chain connects TRBV3-1 (or the pseudogene TRBV3-2) to TRBJ1-4; D is unresolved. Germline V gene lookup returns CDR1 LGHDT and CDR2 YNNKEL (reference sequence). V lost 4 bases and J 5 bases, leaving 8 bases between the germline ends. There are 13 residues in the CDR3. CDR3 coding DNA: TGTGCCAGCAGCCCCGGGGAGAATGAAAAACTGTTTTTT. Its translation is CASSPGENEKLFF.

The chain combines TRBV19 with TRBJ1-3; no firm D call. The CDR3 consists of 13 residues. Trimming removed 8 bases at V and 0 bases at J, with 8 bases between. In germline, CDR1 is LNHDA, CDR2 SQIVND (reference sequence). The CDR3 here is CASLGNSGNTIYF. Here the CDR3 DNA reads TGTGCCAGTCTGGGCAACTCTGGAAACACCATATATTTT.

The chain carries TRBV6-5 and TRBJ1-3; 9 bases fit TRBD1. V was clipped by 4 bases and J by 4 bases; unmatched bases: 5. Looked up from germline, CDR1 is MNHEY and CDR2 is SVGAGI. The length of the CDR3 is 15 residues. The CDR3 nucleotides read TGTGCCAGCAGTTCAACAGGGGGCTCCGGAAACACCATATATTTT. This translates into CASSSTGGSGNTIYF.

The rearrangement uses TRBV21-1 and TRBJ2-1; TRBD2 is taken as the D call from the table, unchecked against the DNA. TRBV21-1 is a pseudogene locus. The CDR3 has 14 amino acids. In DNA form, the CDR3 reads TGTGCCAGCAGGGGACTAGCGGAATACAATGAGCAGTTCTTC. It is translated as CASRGLAEYNEQFF.

The chain combines TRBV29-1 with TRBJ2-3; TRBD2 aligns across 11 bases. Germline CDR1 is SQVTM and CDR2 is ANQGSEA. This CDR3 contains 17 residues. Unmatched junction bases numbered 8, after V lost 1 base and J lost 2 bases. CDR3: CSVEASLAGGLTDTQYF. In DNA form, the CDR3 reads TGCAGCGTTGAAGCCAGCCTAGCGGGGGGACTCACAGATACGCAGTATTTT.

The chain carries TRBV25-1 and TRBJ2-5; 8 nucleotides match TRBD1. This CDR3 is built from 14 residues. Trimming removed 3 bases from V and 3 bases from J; junction bases left unmatched: 3. Per germline, CDR1 MGHDK and CDR2 SYGVNS. This chain's CDR3 is CASSETGDKETQYF. CDR3 nucleotide sequence: TGTGCCAGCAGTGAGACAGGGGACAAAGAGACCCAGTACTTC.

This chain uses TRBV24-1 with TRBJ2-1, with a possible D match to TRBD1 (5 bases). Germline values: CDR1 KGHDR, CDR2 SFDVKD. The CDR3 totals 14 residues. Trimming took off 1 base at V and 5 bases at J, with 8 bases between the two ends. CDR3 sequence (DNA): TGTGCCACCAGTGATTTTACAGGAAACAATGAGCAGTTCTTC. Translation: CATSDFTGNNEQFF.

In its sample, this clone was seen a few times. This chain joins TRBV2 and TRBJ2-1, with D maybe TRBD1 (6 bases). The CDR3 is made up of 15 amino acids. Germline CDR1 is SNHLY and CDR2 is FYNNEI. Trimming removed 6 bases from V and 0 bases from J, with 12 bases in between. CDR3 bases: TGTGCCAGCAGGCCGGACAGATACTCCTACAATGAGCAGTTCTTC. Translation gives CASRPDRYSYNEQFF.

This sequence joins TRBV29-1 and TRBJ1-1; D is unresolved. This CDR3 comprises 11 residues. Germline V gene sequence: CDR1 SQVTM, CDR2 ANQGSEA. V lost 4 bases and J 1 base, leaving 4 bases between the germline ends. The CDR3 sequence is CSVGANTEAFF. Here the CDR3 DNA reads TGCAGCGTTGGGGCGAACACTGAAGCTTTCTTT.

V usage is TRBV24-1 and J usage is TRBJ2-2; TRBD1 matches at 7 bases. V lost 0 bases and J lost 3; bases outside the gene matches: 0. The CDR3 has 15 amino acids. CDR1 and CDR2 from the germline V gene are KGHDR and SFDVKD. CDR3 region: CATSDLTGDTGELFF. The CDR3 nucleotides are TGTGCCACCAGTGATTTGACAGGGGACACCGGGGAGCTGTTTTTT.

The chain uses TRBV24-1 and TRBJ2-2, with 8 bases aligning to TRBD2. The length of the CDR3 is 17 residues. V trimming: 3 bases; J trimming: 4 bases; junction bases outside the gene matches: 9. Germline values: CDR1 KGHDR, CDR2 SFDVKD. CDR3 sequence reads: CATSDHGRERGTGELFF. In DNA, the CDR3 is TGTGCCACCAGTGATCACGGGAGGGAGAGAGGCACCGGGGAGCTGTTTTTT.

The rearrangement uses TRBV19 and TRBJ2-7, with 10 bases lining up with TRBD1. V was clipped by 6 bases and J by 6 bases; unmatched bases: 8. The germline V gene has CDR1 LNHDA and CDR2 SQIVND (reference sequence). There are 14 residues in the CDR3. Written as DNA, the CDR3 is TGTGCCAGTAGCTCCGGGACAGGGGCTCGCGAGCAGTACTTC. This codes for CASSSGTGAREQYF. The full variable domain, rest sourced from reference TRBV19 and TRBJ2-7, is DGGITQSPKYLFRKEGQNVTLSCEQNLNHDAMYWYRQDPGQGLRLIYYSQIVNDFQKGDIAEGYSVSREKKESFPLTVTSAQKNPTAFYLCASSSGTGAREQYFGPGTRLTVT.

The chain uses TRBV6-2 or TRBV6-3 and TRBJ1-5, with a weak D call TRBD1 (6 bases). CDR1 is MNHEY, CDR2 SVGEGT, per germline. Deletions cut 5 bases from V and 4 bases from J, with 15 bases between. The CDR3 has 15 residues. In nucleotides, the CDR3 is TGTGCCAGCAGTCCCGGCGGCAGGGGAAATCAGCCCCAGCATTTT. Protein product: CASSPGGRGNQPQHF.

This clone was detected ten times or more. The chain employs TRBV2 and TRBJ1-1; the match to TRBD1 covers 11 bases. The ends lost 6 bases at V and 6 bases at J; junction bases unmatched: 3. The CDR3 covers 13 residues. Germline V CDR1 and CDR2: SNHLY, FYNNEI. DNA for the CDR3: TGTGCCAGCAGGGACAGGGGGCGCTCTGAAGCTTTCTTT. Translating gives CASRDRGRSEAFF.

The V call is TRBV7-2, the J call TRBJ1-2, with 7 bases identical to TRBD1. Germline V gene lookup returns CDR1 SGHTA and CDR2 FQGNSA. J lost 7 bases, V lost 4 bases, and 9 bases had no gene match. CDR3 size: 14 residues. The CDR3 sequence: CASSSMTGIGGYTF. Written as DNA, the CDR3 is TGTGCCAGCAGCTCTATGACAGGGATAGGTGGCTACACCTTC. Based on the CDR3 plus reference TRBV7-2 and TRBJ1-2, the full variable domain is GAGVSQSPSNKVTEKGKDVELRCDPISGHTALYWYRQSLGQGLEFLIYFQGNSAPDKSGLPSDRFSAERTGGSVSTLTIQRTQQEDSAVYLCASSSMTGIGGYTFGSGTRLTVV.

The rearrangement joins TRBV6-6 to TRBJ1-1; 7 bases agree with TRBD1. V lost 6 bases and J lost 2; bases outside the gene matches: 6. The CDR3 is 14 residues long. Germline-derived CDR1 and CDR2 are MNHNY and SVGAGI (reference sequence). CDR3 region: CASSMGQTNTEAFF. CDR3 nucleotide sequence: TGTGCCAGCAGCATGGGACAGACAAACACTGAAGCTTTCTTT.

V is TRBV27 and J is TRBJ1-5; D gene ambiguous. CDR1 is MNHEY, CDR2 SMNVEV, per germline (reference sequence). With 3 bases removed from V and 2 bases from J, the gap between germline ends came to 5 bases. The CDR3 is 13 residues long. The CDR3 DNA sequence: TGTGCCAGCAGTTTGAGGGGCAATCAGCCCCAGCATTTT. It is translated as CASSLRGNQPQHF.

This chain connects TRBV28 to TRBJ1-1; unclear D gene. Germline CDR1 is MDHEN and CDR2 is SYDVKM. The CDR3 runs to 12 residues. V was shortened by 7 bases and J by 6 bases, with 12 bases between the two germline ends. CDR3 DNA sequence: TGTGCCAGCACGGCACAGCACCCTGAAGCTTTCTTT. Translating gives CASTAQHPEAFF.

The rearrangement links TRBV28 to TRBJ2-7, with 9 bases matching TRBD1. CDR1 and CDR2 from the germline V gene are MDHEN and SYDVKM. V trimming: 5 bases; J trimming: 2 bases; junction bases outside the gene matches: 10. There are 16 residues in the CDR3. The CDR3 DNA is TGTGCCAGCAGTGCCCCGGGACAGGGTAAAACCTACGAGCAGTACTTC. This gives the protein CASSAPGQGKTYEQYF. Full variable domain (rest looked up from reference TRBV28 and TRBJ2-7): DVKVTQSSRYLVKRTGEKVFLECVQDMDHENMFWYRQDPGLGLRLIYFSYDVKMKEKGDIPEGYSVSREKKERFSLILESASTNQTSMYLCASSAPGQGKTYEQYFGPGTRLTVT.

The chain is built from TRBV10-2 and TRBJ2-3; maybe TRBD1 (5 bases). Germline CDR1 WSHSY, CDR2 SAAADI. Trimming pared 0 bases from V and 4 bases from J, leaving 11 bases between. This CDR3 region has 15 residues. The DNA of the CDR3 is TGCGCCAGCAGTGAGTCGAGTGTCAGGGCAGATACGCAGTATTTT. Translation gives CASSESSVRADTQYF.

The chain recombines TRBV29-1 with TRBJ2-7; maybe TRBD1 (5 bases). Germline assignment: CDR1 SQVTM and CDR2 ANQGSEA. This CDR3 spans 14 amino acids. Deletions cut 6 bases from V and 5 bases from J, with 20 bases between. The DNA for the CDR3 is TGCAGCGTCCTATTAGTAACAGGAACCCACGAGCAGTACTTC. Encoded protein: CSVLLVTGTHEQYF.

V is TRBV7-8 and J is TRBJ1-6; possibly TRBD1 for D (5 bases). V was trimmed by 1 base and J by 7 bases, leaving 14 bases between them. The CDR3 is 16 amino acids. CDR1 is SGHVS, CDR2 FQNEAQ, per germline. The chain's CDR3 is CASSLEGRVPNSPLHF. The CDR3 DNA sequence: TGTGCCAGCAGCTTAGAGGGGAGGGTGCCCAATTCACCCCTCCACTTT.

The rearrangement uses TRBV7-2 and TRBJ2-1; 7 bases match TRBD1. The CDR3 is 16 amino acids. Per the germline V gene, CDR1 is SGHTA and CDR2 is FQGNSA. The V and J ends lost 5 bases and 0 bases, in that order; junction bases with no gene match: 7. The CDR3 DNA follows: TGTGCCAGCAGCGTGACAGGGACCGTCTCCTACAATGAGCAGTTCTTC. Its protein is CASSVTGTVSYNEQFF. Together with reference TRBV7-2 and TRBJ2-1, the CDR3 gives the full variable domain: GAGVSQSPSNKVTEKGKDVELRCDPISGHTALYWYRQSLGQGLEFLIYFQGNSAPDKSGLPSDRFSAERTGGSVSTLTIQRTQQEDSAVYLCASSVTGTVSYNEQFFGPGTRLTVL.